The 18 T cell receptor beta chains below come from one sample, sequenced in a study of blood T cell repertoires in COVID-19. Clones were read by immunoSEQ multiplex PCR, and TCRdb kept only the in-frame ones, dropping some. The repertoire consists of 87,000 or so clones, with about 80% occurring once and the leading ten covering around 2.1%. Sequencing used peripheral blood. These receptors all stem from a woman in her 70s with acute or convalescent COVID-19.

This sequence joins TRBV7-6 and TRBJ2-3; 9 bases are shared with TRBD1. V shed 5 bases, J shed 1 base, and the junction held 4 bases outside the gene matches. Germline V CDR1 and CDR2: SGHVS, FNYEAQ. CDR3 length equals 15 residues. The CDR3: CASSPWTGGTDTQYF. The CDR3 DNA sequence: TGTGCCAGCAGCCCATGGACAGGGGGCACAGATACGCAGTATTTT.

This sequence joins TRBV10-1 and TRBJ1-2; D remains unclear. CDR1 WNHNN and CDR2 SYGVQD come from the germline V gene (reference sequence). The CDR3 is 13 amino acids. V was clipped by 3 bases and J by 3 bases, with 8 bases between them. DNA for the CDR3: TGCGCCAGCAGTGAAAGGAGGGACTATGGCTACACCTTC. It yields the protein CASSERRDYGYTF.

As concerns this clone: One end of the junction is discordant with germline, which a read error may explain. This sequence joins TRBV5-3 and TRBJ2-7, with 7 bases that match TRBD2. TRBV5-3 is marked as an open reading frame, function uncertain. This CDR3 is 11 amino acids long. The CDR3 DNA reads TGCGGGGGGATGAGACCCTACGAGCAGTACTTC. Amino acid sequence: CGGMRPYEQYF.

The chain employs TRBV5-1 and TRBJ1-1; D ambiguous. The ends were cut back, 7 bases at V and 4 bases at J, with 17 bases in the middle. Germline loops: CDR1 SGHRS, CDR2 YFSETQ. The CDR3 sequence is 14 residues long. CDR3: CASLPEVAGTEAFF. CDR3 DNA sequence: TGCGCCAGCCTCCCCGAGGTAGCGGGCACTGAAGCTTTCTTT.

This clone was observed a few times. The chain joins TRBV5-6 to TRBJ2-2, with 7 positions matching TRBD1. This CDR3 has 15 residues. Unmatched junction bases numbered 6, after V lost 1 base and J lost 6 bases. The V gene's germline CDR1 is SGHDT and CDR2 YYEEEE. The CDR3 spells CASSLPNRGPGELFF. The DNA for the CDR3 is TGTGCCAGCAGCTTGCCCAACAGGGGACCCGGGGAGCTGTTTTTT.

V and J are TRBV18 and TRBJ1-2, with TRBD1 identical over 9 bases. The J segment lost 3 bases and the V segment lost 1 base, leaving 15 bases of the junction unmatched. The CDR3 spans 19 residues. CDR1 and CDR2 from the germline V gene are KGHSH and LQKENI. CDR3 in amino acids: CASSPLQGALKKDHYGYTF. The CDR3 region has the DNA TGTGCCAGCTCACCACTACAGGGGGCCTTGAAAAAGGACCACTATGGCTACACCTTC.

The chain has TRBV5-1 and TRBJ2-7; 11 nucleotides agree with TRBD2. The ends lost 2 bases at V and 1 base at J; junction bases unmatched: 14. This CDR3 is 19 amino acids long. Germline V gene sequence: CDR1 SGHRS, CDR2 YFSETQ. This chain's CDR3 is CASSFITSGGNQISYEQYF. The CDR3 DNA reads as TGCGCCAGCAGCTTCATCACTAGCGGGGGCAACCAAATTTCCTACGAGCAGTACTTC.

V and J are TRBV7-6 and TRBJ2-7; possibly TRBD2 for D (6 bases). Trimming left V 2 bases short and J 5 bases short, with 19 bases between. Germline CDR1 SGHVS, CDR2 FNYEAQ. The length of the CDR3 is 16 residues. The CDR3 DNA is TGTGCCAGCAGCTTATCCAATCAAATGGGACTCCACGAGCAGTACTTC. Amino acid sequence: CASSLSNQMGLHEQYF.

The gene calls are TRBV30 and TRBJ1-2, with D possibly matching TRBD1 (5 bases). Trimming removed 3 bases at V and 6 bases at J, with 17 bases between. Looked up from germline, CDR1 is GTSNPN and CDR2 is SVGIG (reference sequence). CDR3 size: 14 residues. The CDR3 protein is CAWSLSGFKDGYTF. CDR3 nucleotides: TGTGCCTGGAGCCTCTCAGGGTTCAAGGATGGCTACACCTTC.

As concerns this clone: Other DNA sequences in this sample translate to the same CDR3. The rearrangement joins TRBV7-8 to TRBJ1-1; D possibly corresponds to TRBD1 (6 bases). CDR3 length equals 13 residues. Germline CDR1 is SGHVS and CDR2 is FQNEAQ. Trimming took 4 bases from V and 1 from J, leaving 7 bases between them. CDR3 sequence (DNA): TGTGCCAGCAGCTCGGACAGGAACACTGAAGCTTTCTTT. Amino acid sequence: CASSSDRNTEAFF.

The chain has TRBV7-3 and TRBJ2-1, with TRBD1 matching over 8 bases. V shed 4 bases, J shed 7 bases, and the junction held 6 bases outside the gene matches. Germline V CDR1 and CDR2: SGHTA, FQGTGA. The CDR3 has 14 amino acids. The CDR3 protein is CASSSGQGVNEQFF. As DNA, the CDR3 is TGTGCCAGCAGCTCAGGACAGGGTGTGAATGAGCAGTTCTTC.

V gene TRBV5-4 combines with J gene TRBJ2-7; D uncertain. The J call may be wrong; the DNA end is better matched by TRBJ2-5. CDR3 length equals 13 residues. Germline lookup yields CDR1 SGHNT and CDR2 YYREEE (reference sequence). CDR3 in DNA: TGTGCCAGCAGCTTGGACCCGAGGGAGACCCAGTACTTC. Protein sequence: CASSLDPRETQYF.

This clone was counted once. The chain has TRBV5-6 and TRBJ1-6; D might be TRBD1 (5 bases). The CDR3 loop spans 17 amino acids. The germline CDR1 and CDR2 sequences are SGHDT and YYEEEE. V was trimmed by 5 bases and J by 1 base, leaving 16 bases between them. CDR3 sequence (DNA): TGTGCCAGCAGTAAGGGACTTTCCATTTCCTATAATTCACCCCTCCACTTT. Translation gives CASSKGLSISYNSPLHF.

This clone was seen once. The rearrangement uses TRBV14 and TRBJ1-2; D is ambiguous. The CDR3 covers 13 residues. V lost 0 bases and J lost 4, with 6 bases in between. The germline V gene has CDR1 SGHDN and CDR2 FVKESK. The CDR3 here is CASSQEISYGYTF. The CDR3 nucleotides read TGTGCCAGCAGCCAAGAAATCTCCTATGGCTACACCTTC. The variable domain in full, completed from reference TRBV14 and TRBJ1-2, reads EAGVTQFPSHSVIEKGQTVTLRCDPISGHDNLYWYRRVMGKEIKFLLHFVKESKQDESGMPNNRFLAERTGGTYSTLKVQPAELEDSGVYFCASSQEISYGYTFGSGTRLTVV.

About this clone itself: Within the sample, other DNA sequences also encode this same CDR3. The V and J genes are TRBV5-1 and TRBJ1-1; 8 bases align to TRBD1. Trimming took 3 bases from V and 2 from J; bases not matched to a gene: 3. Germline V gene lookup returns CDR1 SGHRS and CDR2 YFSETQ. The CDR3 runs to 14 residues. CDR3 sequence (DNA): TGCGCCAGCAGCTCACAGGGGGGAAACACTGAAGCTTTCTTT. Encoded protein: CASSSQGGNTEAFF.

This CDR3 reads CAGGAAGMDNYGYTF. CDR3 nucleotides: TGTGCCGGGGGGGCTGCCGGTATGGATAACTATGGCTACACCTTC. J is TRBJ1-2 and V is TRBV7-9, with D possibly TRBD1 on 6 matching bases. The CDR3 runs 15 residues. CDR1 and CDR2 (germline): SEHNR, FQNEAQ (reference sequence). Trimming shortened V by 11 bases and J by 1 base, and 20 bases separated the two germline ends.

The chain has TRBV10-2 and TRBJ1-2, with 10 bases matching TRBD1. The CDR3 has 16 amino acids. The ends lost 3 bases at V and 6 bases at J; junction bases unmatched: 10. Germline-derived CDR1 and CDR2 are WSHSY and SAAADI. The CDR3 protein is CASSDSFGTGDNGYTF. CDR3 sequence (DNA): TGCGCCAGCAGTGATTCTTTCGGGACAGGGGATAATGGCTACACCTTC.

This clone has more than one count but fewer than ten. The chain links TRBV4-2 to TRBJ2-7; weak D call: TRBD1 (6 bases). This CDR3 comprises 15 residues. Trimming removed 1 base at V and 6 bases at J, with 16 bases between. Germline lookup yields CDR1 LGHNA and CDR2 YNFKEQ. The CDR3, as DNA: TGTGCCAGCAGCCAAGTGAGGCAGGGGCTCTCCGAGCAGTACTTC. It specifies CASSQVRQGLSEQYF.